Shown below are 10 T cell receptor beta chains from a single sample sequenced in a study of blood T cell repertoires in COVID-19. Method: immunoSEQ multiplex PCR; TCRdb's copy keeps in-frame clones and lacks some. The data contain about 230,000 clones, 75% to 90% of them seen just once; the ten biggest clones take up 2% to 3%. Specimen: peripheral blood. The receptors shown here come from a woman aged 65 to 85 with active or convalescent COVID-19.

This clone occurred a few times. The chain couples TRBV7-9 to TRBJ1-6; 7 bases fit TRBD1. Per germline, CDR1 SEHNR and CDR2 FQNEAQ (reference sequence). With 3 bases clipped from V and 7 bases from J, the junction kept 12 bases outside the gene matches. The length of the CDR3 is 17 residues. The CDR3, as DNA: TGTGCCAGCAGCTTCCCTCGCACGGGACAGCCAAATTCACCCCTCCACTTT. Amino acids: CASSFPRTGQPNSPLHF. The whole variable domain, remainder taken from reference TRBV7-9 and TRBJ1-6, is DTGVSQNPRHKITKRGQNVTFRCDPISEHNRLYWYRQTLGQGPEFLTYFQNEAQLEKSRLLSDRFSAERPKGSFSTLEIQRTEQGDSAMYLCASSFPRTGQPNSPLHFGNGTRLTVT.

The J gene is TRBJ1-3, the V gene TRBV20-1; 7 bases align to TRBD1. The CDR3 length is 14 residues. Germline V gene data show CDR1 as DFQATT and CDR2 as SNEGSKA (reference sequence). J lost 3 bases, V lost 6 bases, and 8 bases had no gene match. Here the CDR3 reads CSASEGASGNTIYF. CDR3 coding DNA: TGCAGTGCCAGTGAGGGGGCTAGTGGAAACACCATATATTTT.

In this sample, this clone turned up a few times. The chain carries TRBV30 and TRBJ2-2, with TRBD1 identical over 10 bases. The trim removed 4 bases at V and 6 bases at J, leaving 5 bases unmatched. CDR3 length equals 14 residues. Germline lookup yields CDR1 GTSNPN and CDR2 SVGIG (reference sequence). The CDR3 nucleotides are TGTGCCTGGAACATCGGGACAGGGGCCGGGGAGCTGTTTTTT. This translates into CAWNIGTGAGELFF. The full variable domain, completed using reference TRBV30 and TRBJ2-2, is SQTIHQWPATLVQPVGSPLSLECTVEGTSNPNLYWYRQAAGRGLQLLFYSVGIGQISSEVPQNLSASRPQDRQFILSSKKLLLSDSGFYLCAWNIGTGAGELFFGEGSRLTVL.

The rearrangement links TRBV7-2 to TRBJ2-6, with 8 bases identical to TRBD1. Germline V gives CDR1 SGHTA, CDR2 FQGNSA. The CDR3 loop spans 17 amino acids. With V trimmed by 5 bases and J by 0 bases, 6 bases remained unmatched. In DNA form, the CDR3 reads TGTGCCAGCAGCCTACGGACAGGGAACTCTGGGGCCAACGTCCTGACTTTC. Its translation: CASSLRTGNSGANVLTF.

The J gene is TRBJ2-3, the V gene TRBV4-2; weak D call: TRBD2 (5 bases). V lost 0 bases and J lost 2, with 12 bases in between. This CDR3 is 16 amino acids long. Germline V gives CDR1 LGHNA, CDR2 YNFKEQ. DNA of the CDR3: TGTGCCAGCAGCCAAGAGCTGGGGAGCTTCACAGATACGCAGTATTTT. Its protein product is CASSQELGSFTDTQYF.

V usage is TRBV7-9 and J usage is TRBJ1-1; 7 nucleotides agree with TRBD1. V lost 5 bases and J lost 7; bases outside the gene matches: 10. The germline V gene has CDR1 SEHNR and CDR2 FQNEAQ (reference sequence). This CDR3 is built from 14 residues. In DNA form, the CDR3 reads TGTGCCAGCAGCAGACAGGGACTTGATGGTGAAGCTTTCTTT. This codes for CASSRQGLDGEAFF.

V usage is TRBV6-1 and J usage is TRBJ2-1; tentatively, D is TRBD1 (6 bases). CDR3 length: 15 residues. V was shortened by 0 bases and J by 2 bases, with 8 bases between the two germline ends. The germline gives CDR1 MNHNS, CDR2 SASEGT. CDR3 sequence: CASSEAQGTYNEQFF. CDR3 nucleotide sequence: TGTGCCAGCAGTGAAGCGCAGGGGACCTACAATGAGCAGTTCTTC.

V and J are TRBV6-5 and TRBJ1-3; D call uncertain. Germline loops: CDR1 MNHEY, CDR2 SVGAGI. There are 14 residues in the CDR3. Deletions cut 6 bases from V and 2 bases from J, with 11 bases between. CDR3 sequence reads: CASSLKPTGNTIYF. CDR3 sequence (DNA): TGTGCCAGCAGCCTTAAACCTACTGGAAACACCATATATTTT.

The rearrangement joins TRBV7-9 to TRBJ1-4; 7 bases map to TRBD1. CDR3 length equals 14 residues. V gave up 5 bases and J gave up 7 bases; unmatched junction bases: 7. Germline V gives CDR1 SEHNR, CDR2 FQNEAQ (reference sequence). The CDR3 here is CASSLRGRAEKLFF. The CDR3 DNA reads as TGTGCCAGCAGCCTGAGGGGGCGCGCTGAAAAACTGTTTTTT.

This clone was detected only a few times. The chain recombines TRBV2 with TRBJ2-1, with D possibly TRBD1 on 6 matching bases. The length of the CDR3 is 12 residues. Germline CDR1 SNHLY, CDR2 FYNNEI. The V and J ends lost 6 bases and 8 bases respectively, with 11 bases between them. DNA for the CDR3: TGTGCCAGCAGCCCACAGGGACATGAGCAGTTCTTC. Amino acid sequence: CASSPQGHEQFF.